This TCR beta chain was identified during a study of blood T cell repertoires in COVID-19. Concerning this clone: This same CDR3 is encoded by further DNA sequences in the sample.

V lost 6 bases to trimming and J lost 2 bases, with 17 bases between them. The CDR3 is made up of 16 amino acids. CDR1 and CDR2 from the germline V gene are MNHNY and SVGAGI (reference sequence). Produced via immunoSEQ multiplex PCR; TCRdb's table is partial and in-frame only. The sample holds under 200,000 clones, 88% seen once. This clonotype originated in a man aged 35 to 55 with active or convalescent COVID-19. Sequenced: peripheral blood. The gene calls are TRBV6-6 and TRBJ1-5, with D perhaps matching TRBD1 (6 bases). CDR3 region: CASRPQGTRGNQPQHF. The CDR3 nucleotides are TGTGCCAGCAGACCCCAGGGGACCCGCGGCAATCAGCCCCAGCATTTT.